These 18 T cell receptor beta chains share one sample of origin, sequenced in a study of blood T cell repertoires in COVID-19 (dated by TCRdb to 2020 to 2021). Libraries were made using the immunoSEQ multiplex PCR assay. As stored in TCRdb, this immuneACCESS dataset retains in-frame rearrangements with V and J assigned. A fraction of the clones does not appear; measured against another copy, unresolved V genes explain less than half of the discrepancy, and the remainder lacks a known reason. The sample data list about 200,000 clones, and around nine tenths of these were observed just once. Approximately 0.77% of the sample is taken by the ten largest. Sequencing was performed on peripheral blood. The receptor set was obtained from a man aged 55 to 69 with COVID-19, enrolled during active disease.

The chain couples TRBV7-6 to TRBJ1-4, with TRBD1 identical over 8 bases. CDR1 and CDR2 from the germline V gene are SGHVS and FNYEAQ. CDR3 length: 15 residues. V lost 3 bases, J lost 8 bases, and 8 bases stayed unmatched. CDR3 DNA: TGTGCCAGCAGCTTCACACAGGGGGAGGGGGAAAAACTGTTTTTT. It specifies CASSFTQGEGEKLFF.

This clone was recorded only once. The V call is TRBV19, the J call TRBJ2-5; D is perhaps TRBD2 (5 bases). CDR3 length: 13 residues. From germline, CDR1 is LNHDA and CDR2 SQIVND (reference sequence). Trimming removed 3 bases from V and 7 bases from J, with 12 bases in between. CDR3 DNA sequence: TGTGCCAGTAGTATTAGTGGGAGTGGGACCCAGTACTTC. This translates into CASSISGSGTQYF. Filled out from reference TRBV19 and TRBJ2-5, the complete variable domain reads DGGITQSPKYLFRKEGQNVTLSCEQNLNHDAMYWYRQDPGQGLRLIYYSQIVNDFQKGDIAEGYSVSREKKESFPLTVTSAQKNPTAFYLCASSISGSGTQYFGPGTRLLVL.

The chain carries TRBV6-2 or TRBV6-3 and TRBJ2-7, with D maybe TRBD2 (6 bases). CDR1 and CDR2 from the germline V gene are MNHEY and SVGEGT. V dropped 0 bases and J dropped 5 bases, with 14 bases sitting between them. CDR3 length equals 15 residues. CDR3 DNA: TGTGCCAGCAGTTACTCTAGTGCAGGGAGGAACGAGCAGTACTTC. Its protein is CASSYSSAGRNEQYF.

This chain's CDR3 is CASSLEGGLTSEAFF. The CDR3, as DNA: TGTGCCAGCAGCTTGGAGGGAGGCCTAACCTCTGAAGCTTTCTTT. The V gene is TRBV5-8, the J gene TRBJ1-1; D unresolved. Germline CDR1 is SGHTS and CDR2 is YDEGEE. V was pared by 0 bases and J by 6 bases, with 15 bases between. This CDR3 contains 15 residues.

The chain recombines TRBV19 with TRBJ1-5; D remains unclear. Trimming removed 4 bases at V and 6 bases at J, with 7 bases between. There are 12 residues in the CDR3. The germline V gene has CDR1 LNHDA and CDR2 SQIVND (reference sequence). CDR3 coding DNA: TGTGCCAGTAGTACCCTCGGTCAGCCCCAGCATTTT. Its translation: CASSTLGQPQHF.

The chain couples TRBV6-5 to TRBJ1-2, with a weak D call TRBD1 (6 bases). V lost 7 bases to trimming and J lost 4 bases, with 16 bases between them. CDR3 size: 14 residues. Germline loops: CDR1 MNHEY, CDR2 SVGAGI. This chain's CDR3 is CASTSRGGAYGYTF. The CDR3 DNA reads as TGTGCCAGCACCTCCAGGGGAGGGGCCTATGGCTACACCTTC.

The chain uses TRBV19 and TRBJ1-5, with TRBD1 identical over 10 bases. The CDR3 has 17 amino acids. J gave up 6 bases and V 5 bases, and 13 bases lay outside the gene matches. Germline V gene lookup returns CDR1 LNHDA and CDR2 SQIVND (reference sequence). The CDR3 bases are TGTGCCAGTAGTCCTACGGGGGACAGGGGCGTCGGTCAGCCCCAGCATTTT. It codes for CASSPTGDRGVGQPQHF. The entire variable domain, with the rest obtained from reference TRBV19 and TRBJ1-5, is as follows: DGGITQSPKYLFRKEGQNVTLSCEQNLNHDAMYWYRQDPGQGLRLIYYSQIVNDFQKGDIAEGYSVSREKKESFPLTVTSAQKNPTAFYLCASSPTGDRGVGQPQHFGDGTRLSIL.

V is TRBV18 and J is TRBJ1-2; tentative D call: TRBD1 (6 bases). The CDR3 runs to 12 residues. V was cut by 3 bases and J by 6 bases, with 8 bases left in between. The germline V gene encodes CDR1 KGHSH and CDR2 LQKENI. CDR3 sequence (DNA): TGTGCCAGCTCACCGAACAGGGATGGCTACACCTTC. Translated, it gives CASSPNRDGYTF.

The chain has TRBV6-6 and TRBJ2-7, with TRBD1 matching 11 bases. The CDR3 is 17 residues long. The junction had 16 bases not matched to a gene; V was cut back by 5 bases and J by 7 bases. The germline gives CDR1 MNHNY, CDR2 SVGAGI (reference sequence). CDR3 residues: CASSPSPYGTGGREQYF. CDR3 sequence (DNA): TGTGCCAGCAGTCCCTCCCCCTATGGGACAGGGGGTAGAGAGCAGTACTTC.

The count of this clone is one. The same CDR3 is also encoded by other DNA sequences in this sample. This rearrangement joins TRBV5-1 to TRBJ1-6; 7 nucleotides agree with TRBD1. Germline assignment: CDR1 SGHRS and CDR2 YFSETQ. This CDR3 comprises 14 residues. Trimming cost V 1 base and J 7 bases; bases outside gene matches: 2. DNA of the CDR3: TGCGCCAGCAGCTTGACAGGGGAGAATTCACCCCTCCACTTT. Protein: CASSLTGENSPLHF.

The rearrangement uses TRBV6-5 and TRBJ1-3; no firm D call. Trimming pared 0 bases from V and 3 bases from J, leaving 9 bases between. This CDR3 spans 15 amino acids. Germline V gene data show CDR1 as MNHEY and CDR2 as SVGAGI. CDR3 nucleotide sequence: TGTGCCAGCAGTTACTCCTTCTCGGGTGGAAACACCATATATTTT. The encoded protein is CASSYSFSGGNTIYF.

The gene calls are TRBV12-3 or TRBV12-4 and TRBJ1-5; no reliable D call. The V and J ends lost 4 bases and 4 bases respectively, with 8 bases between them. This CDR3 contains 13 residues. The CDR3 loop is CASSWADNQPQHF. The CDR3 DNA is TGTGCCAGCAGTTGGGCAGATAATCAGCCCCAGCATTTT.

This rearrangement joins TRBV11-1 to TRBJ2-7; TRBD2 matches at 14 bases. V dropped 0 bases and J dropped 4; count of bases not matched to a gene: 2. This CDR3 is built from 16 residues. Germline lookup yields CDR1 SGHAT and CDR2 FQDESV (reference sequence). CDR3 in DNA: TGTGCCAGCAGCTTAGCCGGGACTAGCGGGGGTTACGAGCAGTACTTC. This codes for CASSLAGTSGGYEQYF.

V gene TRBV4-1 combines with J gene TRBJ2-7, with a tentative D call TRBD2 (5 bases). CDR3 length: 13 amino acids. V was shortened by 1 base and J by 4 bases, with 8 bases between the two germline ends. Looked up from germline, CDR1 is MGHRA and CDR2 is YSYEKL. CDR3 protein: CASSQVRGYEQYF. For the CDR3, the DNA is TGCGCCAGCAGCCAAGTCCGGGGATACGAGCAGTACTTC.

The rearrangement joins TRBV4-1 to TRBJ2-7, with TRBD1 matching over 8 bases. The CDR3 is 15 amino acids. Germline V gene data show CDR1 as MGHRA and CDR2 as YSYEKL. Trimming took 2 bases from V and 3 from J; bases not matched to a gene: 6. The CDR3 loop is CASSQPGQAIYEQYF. The CDR3 region has the DNA TGCGCCAGCAGCCAACCGGGACAGGCCATCTACGAGCAGTACTTC.

J is TRBJ1-5 and V is TRBV30; D not certain. The CDR3 sequence is 13 residues long. V was shortened by 0 bases and J by 7 bases, with 10 bases between the two germline ends. Germline CDR1 is GTSNPN and CDR2 is SVGIG (reference sequence). The CDR3 reads CAWSVSVTQPQHF. CDR3 sequence (DNA): TGTGCCTGGAGTGTTAGCGTCACCCAGCCCCAGCATTTT.

V and J are TRBV20-1 and TRBJ2-5, with 8 bases that match TRBD2. CDR3 length equals 14 residues. Germline loops: CDR1 DFQATT, CDR2 SNEGSKA (reference sequence). Trimming cost V 3 bases and J 1 base; bases outside gene matches: 4. CDR3 in amino acids: CSASTGTSQETQYF. In nucleotides, the CDR3 is TGCAGTGCTAGTACCGGGACTAGCCAAGAGACCCAGTACTTC.

Comments on this clone: A junction boundary mismatches the germline segment, possibly from a read error. The V and J genes are TRBV12-3 or TRBV12-4 and TRBJ2-2, with 7 bases fitting TRBD1. The CDR3 totals 12 residues. CDR3 sequence (DNA): TGTGCCAGCAGTTTTGTCGGGACAGCCTCTGTTTTT. Its translation is CASSFVGTASVF.